This TCR beta chain emerged from a study of blood T cell repertoires in COVID-19. For the study at large: Samples of COVID-19 (acute and convalescent) were obtained from the United States, Italy and Spain.

Some clones are missing from TCRdb's copy, which holds only in-frame ones; the method was immunoSEQ multiplex PCR. The data hold around 380,000 clones, with about 87% observed a single time. The CDR3 is 14 residues long. V dropped 8 bases and J dropped 4 bases, with 15 bases sitting between them. The germline CDR1 and CDR2 sequences are SGHAT and FQNNGV. In terms of age and location, participants ranged from roughly 18 to 90 years and lived in about two dozen US areas. Clinical history as reported by participants underpinned cohort assignment. Two consecutive negative NP/OP PCR tests, clearance, or resolved symptoms defined Cohort 3 recovery.

This chain joins TRBV11-2 and TRBJ1-3, with a possible D match to TRBD1 (6 bases). This receptor was identified in a man under 40 who had recovered from COVID-19. The sample comprised PBMCs or T cells enriched from blood (not recorded which). The CDR3 here is CASHEGGSGNTIYF. The CDR3 DNA is TGTGCCAGCCACGAAGGGGGTTCAGGAAACACCATATATTTT.